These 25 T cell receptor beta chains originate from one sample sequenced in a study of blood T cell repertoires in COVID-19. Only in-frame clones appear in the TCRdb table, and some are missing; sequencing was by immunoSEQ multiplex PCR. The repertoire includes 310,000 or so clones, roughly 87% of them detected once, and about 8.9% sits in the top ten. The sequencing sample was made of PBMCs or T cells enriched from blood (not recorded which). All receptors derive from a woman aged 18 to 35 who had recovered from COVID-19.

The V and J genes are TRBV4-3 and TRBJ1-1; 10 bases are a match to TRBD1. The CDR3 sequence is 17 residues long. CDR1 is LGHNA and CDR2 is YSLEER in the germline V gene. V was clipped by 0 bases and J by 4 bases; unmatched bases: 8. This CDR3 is CASSQDLQTGGLTEAFF. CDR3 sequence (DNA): TGCGCCAGCAGCCAAGACCTCCAGACAGGGGGCCTCACTGAAGCTTTCTTT.

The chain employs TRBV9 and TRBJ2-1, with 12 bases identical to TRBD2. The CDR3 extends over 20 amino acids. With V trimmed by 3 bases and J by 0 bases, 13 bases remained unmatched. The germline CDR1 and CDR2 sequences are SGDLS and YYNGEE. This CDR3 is CASSAQLAGGGLGSYNEQFF. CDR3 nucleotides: TGTGCCAGCAGCGCCCAACTAGCGGGGGGCGGTCTAGGCTCCTACAATGAGCAGTTCTTC.

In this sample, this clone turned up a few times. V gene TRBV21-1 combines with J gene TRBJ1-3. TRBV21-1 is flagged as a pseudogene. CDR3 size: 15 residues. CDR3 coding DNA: TGTGCCAGCAGCTTCTGCCGAGGCTCTGGAAACACCATATATTTT. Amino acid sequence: CASSFCRGSGNTIYF.

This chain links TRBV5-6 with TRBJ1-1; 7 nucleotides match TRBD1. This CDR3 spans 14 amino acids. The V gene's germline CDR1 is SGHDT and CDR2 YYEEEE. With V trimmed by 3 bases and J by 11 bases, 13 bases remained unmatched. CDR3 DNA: TGTGCCAGCAGCTACGGGACAGCAGCCCTAGGTGCTTTCTTT. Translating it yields CASSYGTAALGAFF.

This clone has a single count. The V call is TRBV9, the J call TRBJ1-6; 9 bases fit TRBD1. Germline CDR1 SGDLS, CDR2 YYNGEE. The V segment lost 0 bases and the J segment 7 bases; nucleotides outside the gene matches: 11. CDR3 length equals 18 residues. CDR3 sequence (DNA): TGTGCCAGCAGCGTAGGGCCGGGACAGGGAGAGGGGAATTCACCCCTCCACTTT. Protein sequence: CASSVGPGQGEGNSPLHF.

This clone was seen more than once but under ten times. The CDR3 DNA follows: TGTGCCAGCAGCTACCGCTGGCGGGGGGGGGATAATGAGCAGTTCTTC. This encodes CASSYRWRGGDNEQFF. The J gene is TRBJ2-1, the V gene TRBV7-8, with 9 bases fitting TRBD2. Germline loops: CDR1 SGHVS, CDR2 FQNEAQ. V lost 4 bases and J lost 7; bases outside the gene matches: 11. The CDR3 spans 16 residues.

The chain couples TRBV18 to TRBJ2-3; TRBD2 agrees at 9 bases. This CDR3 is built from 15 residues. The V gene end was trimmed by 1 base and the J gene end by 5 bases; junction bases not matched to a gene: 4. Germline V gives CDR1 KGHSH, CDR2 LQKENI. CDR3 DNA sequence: TGTGCCAGCTCACCACGGCGGGGGGGAGGAGATACGCAGTATTTT. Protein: CASSPRRGGGDTQYF.

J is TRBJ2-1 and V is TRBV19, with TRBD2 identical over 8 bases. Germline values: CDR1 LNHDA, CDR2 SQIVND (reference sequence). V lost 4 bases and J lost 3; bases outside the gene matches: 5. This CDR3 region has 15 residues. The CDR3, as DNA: TGTGCCAGTAGTAGGAGCGGGAGTCTCTACAATGAGCAGTTCTTC. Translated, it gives CASSRSGSLYNEQFF.

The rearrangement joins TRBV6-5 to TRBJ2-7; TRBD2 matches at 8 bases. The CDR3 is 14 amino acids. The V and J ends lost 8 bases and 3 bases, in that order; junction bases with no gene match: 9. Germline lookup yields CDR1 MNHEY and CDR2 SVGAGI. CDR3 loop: CASHLSGGLYEQYF. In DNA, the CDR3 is TGTGCCAGCCATTTAAGCGGGGGACTCTACGAGCAGTACTTC.

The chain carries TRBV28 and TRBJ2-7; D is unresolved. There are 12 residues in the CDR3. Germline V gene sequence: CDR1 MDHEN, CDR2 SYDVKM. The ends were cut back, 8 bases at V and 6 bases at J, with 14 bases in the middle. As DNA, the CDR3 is TGTGCCAGCGGCTCCTCTCACAGCGAGCAGTACTTC. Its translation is CASGSSHSEQYF.

The CDR3 nucleotides are TGTGCCAGCAGCTCGCGGACAGATTCAAGCACAGATACGCAGTATTTT. Its protein is CASSSRTDSSTDTQYF. The chain has TRBV7-9 and TRBJ2-3; TRBD1 is a possible D gene (6 bases). The CDR3 loop spans 16 amino acids. Looked up from germline, CDR1 is SEHNR and CDR2 is FQNEAQ (reference sequence). V lost 4 bases and J lost 0, with 14 bases in between.

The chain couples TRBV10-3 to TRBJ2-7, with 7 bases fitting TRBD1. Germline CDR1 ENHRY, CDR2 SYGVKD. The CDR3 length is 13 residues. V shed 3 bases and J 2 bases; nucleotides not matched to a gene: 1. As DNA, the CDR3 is TGTGCCATCAGTGAAGGACAGGCCTACGAGCAGTACTTC. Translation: CAISEGQAYEQYF.

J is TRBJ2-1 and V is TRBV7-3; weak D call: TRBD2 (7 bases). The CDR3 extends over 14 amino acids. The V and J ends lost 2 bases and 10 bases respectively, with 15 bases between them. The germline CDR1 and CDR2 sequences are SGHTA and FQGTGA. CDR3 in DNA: TGTGCCAGCAGCTTATTGGGCAGGGGAGGGGAGCAGTTCTTC. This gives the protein CASSLLGRGGEQFF.

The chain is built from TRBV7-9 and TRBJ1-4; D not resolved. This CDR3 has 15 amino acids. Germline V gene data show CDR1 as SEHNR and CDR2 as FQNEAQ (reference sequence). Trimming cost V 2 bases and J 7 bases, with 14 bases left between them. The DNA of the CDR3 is TGTGCCAGCAGCTTACGAGGGAATCTCGGTGAAAAACTGTTTTTT. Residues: CASSLRGNLGEKLFF.

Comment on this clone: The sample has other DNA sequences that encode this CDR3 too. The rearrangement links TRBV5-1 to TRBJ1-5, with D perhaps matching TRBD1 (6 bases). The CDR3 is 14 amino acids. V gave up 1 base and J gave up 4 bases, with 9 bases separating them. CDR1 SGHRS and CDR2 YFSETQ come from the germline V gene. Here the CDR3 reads CASSLTGLNQPQHF. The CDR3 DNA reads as TGCGCCAGCAGCTTGACAGGGTTGAATCAGCCCCAGCATTTT. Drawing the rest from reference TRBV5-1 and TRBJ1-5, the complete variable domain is KAGVTQTPRYLIKTRGQQVTLSCSPISGHRSVSWYQQTPGQGLQFLFEYFSETQRNKGNFPGRFSGRQFSNSRSEMNVSTLELGDSALYLCASSLTGLNQPQHFGDGTRLSIL.

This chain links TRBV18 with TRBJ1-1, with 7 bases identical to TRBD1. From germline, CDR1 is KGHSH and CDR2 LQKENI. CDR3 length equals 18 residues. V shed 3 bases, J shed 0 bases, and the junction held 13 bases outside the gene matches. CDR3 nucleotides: TGTGCCAGCTCACCCCAACAGGGGTTACAGAGAATGAACACTGAAGCTTTCTTT. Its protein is CASSPQQGLQRMNTEAFF.

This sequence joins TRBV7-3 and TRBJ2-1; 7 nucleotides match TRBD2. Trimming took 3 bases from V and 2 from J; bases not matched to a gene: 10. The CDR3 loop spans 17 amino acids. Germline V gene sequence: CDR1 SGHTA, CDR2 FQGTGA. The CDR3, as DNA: TGTGCCAGCAGCTTGGATGTGGCGGGAGAGCCCTACAATGAGCAGTTCTTC. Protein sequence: CASSLDVAGEPYNEQFF.

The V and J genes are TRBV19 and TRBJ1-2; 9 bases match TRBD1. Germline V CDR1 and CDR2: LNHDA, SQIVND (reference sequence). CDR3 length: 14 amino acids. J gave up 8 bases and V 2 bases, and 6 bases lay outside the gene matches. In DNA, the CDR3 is TGTGCCAGTAGTATAAACAACAGGGGGCGCGGCTACACCTTC. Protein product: CASSINNRGRGYTF.

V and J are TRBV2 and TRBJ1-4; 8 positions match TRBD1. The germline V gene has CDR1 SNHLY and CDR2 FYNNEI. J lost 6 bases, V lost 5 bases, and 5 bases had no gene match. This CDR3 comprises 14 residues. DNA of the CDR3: TGTGCCAGCAGTTACAGGGGGGGGGATGAAAAACTGTTTTTT. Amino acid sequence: CASSYRGGDEKLFF.

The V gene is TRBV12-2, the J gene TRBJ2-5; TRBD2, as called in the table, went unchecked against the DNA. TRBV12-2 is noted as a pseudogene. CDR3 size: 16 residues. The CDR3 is CASRPRRTSEKETQYF. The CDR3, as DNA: TGTGCAAGTCGCCCCCGGCGGACTAGCGAGAAAGAGACCCAGTACTTC.

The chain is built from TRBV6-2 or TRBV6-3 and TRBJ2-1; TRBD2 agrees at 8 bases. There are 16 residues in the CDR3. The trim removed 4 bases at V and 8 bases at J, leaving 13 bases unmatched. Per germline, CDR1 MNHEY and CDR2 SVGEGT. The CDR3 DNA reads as TGTGCCAGCAGTTTTTATCAGCGGGGGTATTTCGATGAGCAGTTCTTC. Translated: CASSFYQRGYFDEQFF.

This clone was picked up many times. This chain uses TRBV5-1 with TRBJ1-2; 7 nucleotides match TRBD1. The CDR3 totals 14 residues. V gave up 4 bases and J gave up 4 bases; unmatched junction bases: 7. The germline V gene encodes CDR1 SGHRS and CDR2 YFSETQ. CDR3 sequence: CASSPRDRSYGYTF. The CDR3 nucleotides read TGCGCCAGCAGCCCCCGGGACAGAAGCTATGGCTACACCTTC.

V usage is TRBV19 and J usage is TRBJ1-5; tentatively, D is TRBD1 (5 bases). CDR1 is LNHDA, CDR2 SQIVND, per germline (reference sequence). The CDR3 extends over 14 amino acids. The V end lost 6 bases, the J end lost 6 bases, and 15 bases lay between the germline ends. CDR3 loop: CASSRLGGGQPQHF. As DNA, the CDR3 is TGTGCCAGTAGCCGCCTGGGGGGAGGTCAGCCCCAGCATTTT.

The CDR3 nucleotides are TGTGCCAGCAGACGGGACAGGACTTACCAAGAGACCCAGTACTTC. Translated: CASRRDRTYQETQYF. The rearrangement links TRBV5-4 to TRBJ2-5; 8 bases fit TRBD1. The CDR3 covers 15 residues. CDR1 and CDR2 from the germline V gene are SGHNT and YYREEE (reference sequence). V shed 5 bases, J shed 0 bases, and the junction held 6 bases outside the gene matches.

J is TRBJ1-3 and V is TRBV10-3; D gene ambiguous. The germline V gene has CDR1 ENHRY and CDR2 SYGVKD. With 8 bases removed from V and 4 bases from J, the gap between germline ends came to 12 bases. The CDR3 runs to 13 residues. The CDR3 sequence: CAILATEGNTIYF. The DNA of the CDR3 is TGTGCCATCCTAGCTACGGAGGGAAACACCATATATTTT.